Listed below are T cell receptor beta chains from one sample, sequenced in a study of T cell repertoires in ileal Crohn's disease. Sequencing used immunoSEQ multiplex PCR; TCRdb keeps in-frame clones, though not all of them. The profile covers about 15,000 clones, with 70% to 80% appearing a single time and around 4% taken by the ten largest. Sample: ileal tissue. Receptors were obtained from an adult with Crohn's disease. CDR3s include the opening cysteine and the closing phenylalanine or tryptophan. A D gene is named only where the DNA matches it firmly. The size of a clone is reported for some rows only, either as once, few or many, or as a class for expanded clones.

few,TRBD2,TRBJ2-1,TRBV5-4,TGTGCCAGCAGCTCCCAAATACTTAACCAACTAGCGGGAGCGGACAATGAGCAGTTCTTC,CASSSQILNQLAGADNEQFF
.,TRBD1,TRBJ1-4,TRBV5-6,TGTGCCAGCACGGAGACAGGGAAAGGGACTAATGAAAAACTGTTTTTT,CASTETGKGTNEKLFF
.,.,TRBJ1-2,TRBV27,TGTGCCAGCAGTTTAGGCCAGGGGAACTATGGCTACACCTTC,CASSLGQGNYGYTF
few,.,TRBJ2-7,TRBV4-1,TGCGCCAGCAGCCCGAACGAGCCTTCCTACGAGCAGTACTTC,CASSPNEPSYEQYF
.,.,TRBJ2-7,TRBV6-5,TGTGCCAGCAGGCCTCCGGGACTCAGCTCCTACGAGCAGTACTTC,CASRPPGLSSYEQYF
.,.,TRBJ2-5,TRBV19,TGTGCCAGTAGTCAAGACCCCGGGGAGACCCAGTACTTC,CASSQDPGETQYF
.,.,TRBJ1-5,TRBV2,TGTGCCAGCAGTGAATCGGGGGCCCCCAATCAGCCCCAGCATTTT,CASSESGAPNQPQHF
few,TRBD2,TRBJ2-1,TRBV27,TGTGCCAGCAGTGGGGCGGGGGGCCGAATTTACAATGAGCAGTTCTTC,CASSGAGGRIYNEQFF
.,TRBD1,TRBJ2-3,TRBV11-2,TGTGCCAGCAGCTTCCGGGAATGGATGGGACAGGGTAGCACAGATACGCAGTATTTT,CASSFREWMGQGSTDTQYF
once,.,TRBJ1-5,TRBV5-6,TGTGCCAGCGGGCGGGGGGCTACCAATCAGCCCCAGCATTTT,CASGRGATNQPQHF
once,TRBD1,TRBJ2-1,TRBV5-4,TGTGCCAGCAGCTTCGGGACAGGGACTGAGCAGTTCTTC,CASSFGTGTEQFF
.,TRBD1,TRBJ2-4,TRBV5-4,TGTGCCAGCAGCACAGGACAGGGGGGCAAAAACATTCAGTACTTC,CASSTGQGGKNIQYF
.,.,TRBJ2-5,TRBV5-6,TGTGCCAGCAGCTTGGTTGGGGGGTGGGAGACCCAGTACTTC,CASSLVGGWETQYF
.,.,TRBJ1-2,TRBV27,TGTGCCAGCACCACTTTCGGGACACAACTCTCTAACTATGGCTACACCTTC,CASTTFGTQLSNYGYTF
.,.,TRBJ2-3,TRBV7-8,TGTGCCAGCAGCCCTGCAGGGTTGGGGACAAATACGCAGTATTTT,CASSPAGLGTNTQYF
.,.,TRBJ2-1,TRBV9,TGTGCCAGCAGCTGGTCCACAAGCTACCCGGGACAACTTTACAATGAGCAGTTCTTC,CASSWSTSYPGQLYNEQFF
.,.,TRBJ2-1,TRBV27,TGTGCCAGCACCAAGGACGAGTACAATGAGCAGTTCTTC,CASTKDEYNEQFF
medium-sized,.,TRBJ1-6,TRBV7-4,TGTGCCAGCACCTTTGGGAGACAGCATAATTCACCCCTCCACTTT,CASTFGRQHNSPLHF
.,TRBD2,TRBJ2-7,TRBV6-5,TGTGCCAGCACCGCGGGAGGCGAGCAGTACTTC,CASTAGGEQYF
.,.,TRBJ2-1,TRBV5-1,TGCGCCAGCAGCTTGAGAGTAGGGACTTCAAATGAGCAGTTCTTC,CASSLRVGTSNEQFF
.,.,TRBJ2-7,TRBV19,TGTGCCAGTAGTATGAAGGGGGGAGTAGACGAGCAGTACTTC,CASSMKGGVDEQYF
.,.,TRBJ2-5,TRBV4-2,TGTGCCAGCAGCCAAGCTCCCGGACTACTCGACGGGGGGACCCAGTACTTC,CASSQAPGLLDGGTQYF
.,.,TRBJ1-3,TRBV10-1,TGCGCCAGCAAAGGGGGGAGCTCTGGAAACACCATATATTTT,CASKGGSSGNTIYF
.,TRBD2,TRBJ2-2,TRBV29-1,TGCAGCGTGAGCGGGGGGAACACCGGGGAGCTGTTTTTT,CSVSGGNTGELFF
.,.,TRBJ2-3,TRBV28,TGTGCCAGCAGTTCTCTCAGGACGCGGGGAGATACGCAGTATTTT,CASSSLRTRGDTQYF
.,TRBD2,TRBJ2-1,TRBV7-8,TGTGCCAGCAGCTTAGCTGGGACTAGCGGGAGCTCCTACAATGAGCAGTTCTTC,CASSLAGTSGSSYNEQFF
.,.,TRBJ2-6,TRBV7-3,TGTGCCAGCAGCTTAACGGCAGCTGGGGCCAACGTCCTGACTTTC,CASSLTAAGANVLTF
.,.,TRBJ2-7,TRBV19,TGTGCCAGTAGTATCTCCACAGGCACCTACGAGCAGTACTTC,CASSISTGTYEQYF
.,TRBD2,TRBJ2-7,TRBV5-1,TGCGCCAGCAGCTTGGAGCGGGGAGGCGGGGAGCAGTACTTC,CASSLERGGGEQYF
few,TRBD1,TRBJ2-7,TRBV5-4,TGTGCCAGCAGCTCCGGGACAGGATCCTACGAGCAGTACTTC,CASSSGTGSYEQYF
once,.,TRBJ1-1,TRBV7-2,TGTGCCAGCAGCTCTGATACAGGGATCGCGGAAGCTTTCTTT,CASSSDTGIAEAFF
.,.,TRBJ2-7,TRBV7-9,TGTGCCAGCAGCTTAGGTGGGCTAGCCTACGAGCAGTACTTC,CASSLGGLAYEQYF
.,.,TRBJ1-6,TRBV10-3,TGTGCCATCAGTGTGCATTCAGGGTATAATTCACCCCTCCACTTT,CAISVHSGYNSPLHF
.,.,TRBJ2-5,TRBV29-1,TGCAGCGCGGGGGAGACCCAGTACTTC,CSAGETQYF
.,.,TRBJ1-5,TRBV4-1,TGCGCCAGCAGCCAAGAAGGGGCAGGGATTCAGCCCCAGCATTTT,CASSQEGAGIQPQHF
.,.,TRBJ2-2,TRBV29-1,TGCAGCGTTGGGGAGACAGGTATTAACACCGGGGAGCTGTTTTTT,CSVGETGINTGELFF
.,.,TRBJ2-1,TRBV7-2,TGTGCCAGCAGCTTAGGGCCAACTTCCATGGGTGAGCAGTTCTTC,CASSLGPTSMGEQFF
few,TRBD1,TRBJ2-2,TRBV27,TGTGCCAGCAGTTCAGACAGGGGAAACACCGGGGAGCTGTTTTTT,CASSSDRGNTGELFF
few,TRBD1,TRBJ1-2,TRBV6-1,TGTGCCAGCAGAAACTTACAGGGGGCTAATGACTACACCTTC,CASRNLQGANDYTF
.,TRBD2,TRBJ2-2,TRBV28,TGTGCCAGCAGTCCAGTTCCGGGACTAATCGCGAACACCGGGGAGCTGTTTTTT,CASSPVPGLIANTGELFF
.,TRBD1,TRBJ1-2,TRBV6-1,TGTGCCAGCAGGCAGACAGGGGGCAGCTATGGCTACACCTTC,CASRQTGGSYGYTF